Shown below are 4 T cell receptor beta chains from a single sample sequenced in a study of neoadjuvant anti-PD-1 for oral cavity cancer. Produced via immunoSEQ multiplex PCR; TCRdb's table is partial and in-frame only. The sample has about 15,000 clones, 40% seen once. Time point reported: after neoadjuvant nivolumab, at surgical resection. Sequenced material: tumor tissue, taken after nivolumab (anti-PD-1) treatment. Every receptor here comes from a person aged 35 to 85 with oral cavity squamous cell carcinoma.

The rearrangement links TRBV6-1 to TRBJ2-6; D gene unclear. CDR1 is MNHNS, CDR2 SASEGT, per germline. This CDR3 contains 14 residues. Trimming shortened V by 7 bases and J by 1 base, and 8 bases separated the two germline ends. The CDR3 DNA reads TGTGCCAGCACCCCTTCGTCTGGGGCCAACGTCCTGACTTTC. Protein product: CASTPSSGANVLTF.

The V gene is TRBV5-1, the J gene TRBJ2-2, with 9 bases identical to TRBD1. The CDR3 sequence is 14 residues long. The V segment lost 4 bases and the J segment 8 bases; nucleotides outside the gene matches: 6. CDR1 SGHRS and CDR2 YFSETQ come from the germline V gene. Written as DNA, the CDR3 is TGCGCCAGCAGCCCAGGGACAGGGTCTGGGGAGCTGTTTTTT. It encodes CASSPGTGSGELFF.

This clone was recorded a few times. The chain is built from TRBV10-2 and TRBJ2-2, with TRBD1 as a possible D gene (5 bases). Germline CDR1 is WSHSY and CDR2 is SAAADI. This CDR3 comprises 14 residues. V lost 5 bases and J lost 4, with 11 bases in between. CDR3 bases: TGCGCCAGCAGTTTGGAGACAGCCACCGGGGAGCTGTTTTTT. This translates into CASSLETATGELFF.

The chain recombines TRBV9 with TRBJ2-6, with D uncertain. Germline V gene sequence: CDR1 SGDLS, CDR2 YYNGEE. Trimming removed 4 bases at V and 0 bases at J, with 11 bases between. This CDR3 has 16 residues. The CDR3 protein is CASSLFLVSGANVLTF. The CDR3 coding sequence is TGTGCCAGCAGCCTTTTTCTAGTCTCTGGGGCCAACGTCCTGACTTTC.